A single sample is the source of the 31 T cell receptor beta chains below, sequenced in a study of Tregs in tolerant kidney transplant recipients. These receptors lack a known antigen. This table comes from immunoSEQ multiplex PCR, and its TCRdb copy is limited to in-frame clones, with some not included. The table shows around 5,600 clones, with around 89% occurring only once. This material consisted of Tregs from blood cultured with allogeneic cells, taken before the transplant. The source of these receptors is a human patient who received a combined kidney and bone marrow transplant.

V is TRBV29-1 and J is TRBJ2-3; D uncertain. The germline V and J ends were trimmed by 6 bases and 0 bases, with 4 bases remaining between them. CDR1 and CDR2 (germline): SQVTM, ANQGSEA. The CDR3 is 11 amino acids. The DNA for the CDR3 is TGCAGCGTAGAAAGCACAGATACGCAGTATTTT. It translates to CSVESTDTQYF.

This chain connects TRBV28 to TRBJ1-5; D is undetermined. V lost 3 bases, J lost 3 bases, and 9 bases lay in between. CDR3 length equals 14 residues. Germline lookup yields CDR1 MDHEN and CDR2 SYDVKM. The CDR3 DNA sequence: TGTGCCAGCAGTTTGGGCAGACCCAATCAGCCCCAGCATTTT. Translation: CASSLGRPNQPQHF. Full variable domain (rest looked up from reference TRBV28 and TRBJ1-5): DVKVTQSSRYLVKRTGEKVFLECVQDMDHENMFWYRQDPGLGLRLIYFSYDVKMKEKGDIPEGYSVSREKKERFSLILESASTNQTSMYLCASSLGRPNQPQHFGDGTRLSIL.

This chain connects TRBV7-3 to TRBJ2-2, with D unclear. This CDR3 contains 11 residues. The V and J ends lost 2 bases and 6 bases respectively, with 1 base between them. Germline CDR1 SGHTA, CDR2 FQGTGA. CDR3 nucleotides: TGTGCCAGCAGCTTAGCCGGGGAGCTGTTTTTT. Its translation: CASSLAGELFF. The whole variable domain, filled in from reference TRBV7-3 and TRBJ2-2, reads GAGVSQTPSNKVTEKGKYVELRCDPISGHTALYWYRQSLGQGPEFLIYFQGTGAADDSGLPNDRFFAVRPEGSVSTLKIQRTERGDSAVYLCASSLAGELFFGEGSRLTVL.

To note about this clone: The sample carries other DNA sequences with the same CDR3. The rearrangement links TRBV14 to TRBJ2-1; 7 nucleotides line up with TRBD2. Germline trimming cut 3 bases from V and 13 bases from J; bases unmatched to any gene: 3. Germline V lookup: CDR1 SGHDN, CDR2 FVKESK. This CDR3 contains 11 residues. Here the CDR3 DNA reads TGTGCCAGCAGCCACGGGACTACACAGTTCTTC. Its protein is CASSHGTTQFF.

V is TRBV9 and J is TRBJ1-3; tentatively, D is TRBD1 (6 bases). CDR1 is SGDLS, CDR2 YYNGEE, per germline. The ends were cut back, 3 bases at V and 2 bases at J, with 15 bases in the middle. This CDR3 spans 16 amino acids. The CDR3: CASSATPNRAGNTIYF. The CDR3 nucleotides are TGTGCCAGCAGCGCAACCCCAAACAGGGCTGGAAACACCATATATTTT.

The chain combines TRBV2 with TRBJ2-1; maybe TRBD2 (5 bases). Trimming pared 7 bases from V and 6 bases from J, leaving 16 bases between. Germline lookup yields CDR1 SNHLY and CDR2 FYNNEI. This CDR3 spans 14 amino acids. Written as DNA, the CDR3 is TGTGCCAGCACCGGCAGAGTGGGGAGCAATGAGCAGTTCTTC. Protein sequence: CASTGRVGSNEQFF. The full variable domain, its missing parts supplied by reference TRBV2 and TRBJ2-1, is EPEVTQTPSHQVTQMGQEVILRCVPISNHLYFYWYRQILGQKVEFLVSFYNNEISEKSEIFDDQFSVERPDGSNFTLKIRSTKLEDSAMYFCASTGRVGSNEQFFGPGTRLTVL.

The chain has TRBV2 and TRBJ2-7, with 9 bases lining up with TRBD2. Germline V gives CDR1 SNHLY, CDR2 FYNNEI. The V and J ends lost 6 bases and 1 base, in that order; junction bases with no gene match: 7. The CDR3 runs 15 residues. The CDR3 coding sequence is TGTGCCAGCAGGGGGGAGCTAGCGGGATCCTACGAGCAGTACTTC. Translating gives CASRGELAGSYEQYF.

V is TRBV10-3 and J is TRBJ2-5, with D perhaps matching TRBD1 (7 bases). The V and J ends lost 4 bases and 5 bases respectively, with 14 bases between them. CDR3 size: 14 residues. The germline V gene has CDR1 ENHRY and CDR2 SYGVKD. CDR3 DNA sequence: TGTGCCATCAGTGGCCCCTCAGGGGGGGAGACCCAGTACTTC. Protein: CAISGPSGGETQYF.

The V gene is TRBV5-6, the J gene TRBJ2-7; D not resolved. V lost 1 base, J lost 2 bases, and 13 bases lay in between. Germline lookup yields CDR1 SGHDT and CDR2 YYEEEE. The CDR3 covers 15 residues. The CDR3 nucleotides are TGTGCCAGCAGCTTGACGACTTCCGTGGCCTACGAGCAGTACTTC. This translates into CASSLTTSVAYEQYF.

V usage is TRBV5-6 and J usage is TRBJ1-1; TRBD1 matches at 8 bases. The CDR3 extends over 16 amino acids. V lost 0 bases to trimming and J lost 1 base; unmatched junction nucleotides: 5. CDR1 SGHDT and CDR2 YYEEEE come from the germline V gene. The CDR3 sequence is CASSLVGQGPNTEAFF. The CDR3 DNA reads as TGTGCCAGCAGCTTGGTCGGACAGGGCCCGAACACTGAAGCTTTCTTT.

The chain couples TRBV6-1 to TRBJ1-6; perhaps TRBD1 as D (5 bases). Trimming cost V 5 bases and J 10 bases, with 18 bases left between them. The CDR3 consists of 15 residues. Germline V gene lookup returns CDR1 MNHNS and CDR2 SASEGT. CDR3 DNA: TGTGCCAGCAGTCTGAAAGGGGAATTGGGATCACCCCTCCACTTT. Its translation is CASSLKGELGSPLHF.

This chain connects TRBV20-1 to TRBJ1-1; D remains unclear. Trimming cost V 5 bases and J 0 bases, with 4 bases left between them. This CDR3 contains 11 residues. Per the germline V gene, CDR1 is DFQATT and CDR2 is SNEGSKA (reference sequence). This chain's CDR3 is CSALMNTEAFF. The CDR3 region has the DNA TGCAGTGCTTTGATGAACACTGAAGCTTTCTTT.

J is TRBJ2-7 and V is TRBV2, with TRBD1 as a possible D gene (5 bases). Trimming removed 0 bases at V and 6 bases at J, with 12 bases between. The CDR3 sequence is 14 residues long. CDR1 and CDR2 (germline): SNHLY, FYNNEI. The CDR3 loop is CASSEAARALEQYF. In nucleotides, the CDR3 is TGTGCCAGCAGTGAAGCGGCCAGGGCGCTCGAGCAGTACTTC.

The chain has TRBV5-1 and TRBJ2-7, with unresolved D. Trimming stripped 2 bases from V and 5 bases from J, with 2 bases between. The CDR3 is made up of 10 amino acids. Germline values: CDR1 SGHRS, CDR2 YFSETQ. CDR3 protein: CASSFDEQYF. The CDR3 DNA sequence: TGCGCCAGCAGCTTCGACGAGCAGTACTTC.

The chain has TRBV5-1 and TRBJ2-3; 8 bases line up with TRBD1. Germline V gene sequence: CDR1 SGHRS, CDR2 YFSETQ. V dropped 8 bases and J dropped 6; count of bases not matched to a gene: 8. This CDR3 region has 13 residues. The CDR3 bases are TGCGCCAGTACACCTCAGGGGGCGGATACGCAGTATTTT. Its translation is CASTPQGADTQYF.

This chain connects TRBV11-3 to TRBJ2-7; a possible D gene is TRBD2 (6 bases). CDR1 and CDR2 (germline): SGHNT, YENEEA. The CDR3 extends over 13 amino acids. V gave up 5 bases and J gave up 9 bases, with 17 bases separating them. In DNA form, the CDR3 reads TGTGCCAGCAGCAAGCGGGCCTTGACGGGGCAGTACTTC. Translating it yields CASSKRALTGQYF.

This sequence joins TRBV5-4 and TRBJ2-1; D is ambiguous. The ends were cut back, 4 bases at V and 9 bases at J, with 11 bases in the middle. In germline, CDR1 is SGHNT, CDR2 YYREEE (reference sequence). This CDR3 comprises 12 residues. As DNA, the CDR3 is TGTGCCAGCAGCGTCCTGTTCACTGAGCAGTTCTTC. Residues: CASSVLFTEQFF.

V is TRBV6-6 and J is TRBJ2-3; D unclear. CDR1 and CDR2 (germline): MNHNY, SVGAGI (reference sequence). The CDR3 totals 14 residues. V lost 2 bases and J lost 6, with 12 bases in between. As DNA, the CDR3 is TGTGCCAGCAGTTACGCGGACCCCAGGGATACGCAGTATTTT. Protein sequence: CASSYADPRDTQYF.

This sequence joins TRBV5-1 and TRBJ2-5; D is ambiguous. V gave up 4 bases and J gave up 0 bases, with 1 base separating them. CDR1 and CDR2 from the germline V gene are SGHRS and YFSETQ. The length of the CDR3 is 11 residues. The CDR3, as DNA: TGCGCCAGCAGCAACCAAGAGACCCAGTACTTC. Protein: CASSNQETQYF. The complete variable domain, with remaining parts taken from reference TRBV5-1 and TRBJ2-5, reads KAGVTQTPRYLIKTRGQQVTLSCSPISGHRSVSWYQQTPGQGLQFLFEYFSETQRNKGNFPGRFSGRQFSNSRSEMNVSTLELGDSALYLCASSNQETQYFGPGTRLLVL.

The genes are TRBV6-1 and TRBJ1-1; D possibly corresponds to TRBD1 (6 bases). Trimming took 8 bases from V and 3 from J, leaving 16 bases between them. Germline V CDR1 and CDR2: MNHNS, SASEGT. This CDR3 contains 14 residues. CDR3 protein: CASGRQEVDTEAFF. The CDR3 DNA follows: TGTGCCAGCGGACGACAGGAAGTGGACACTGAAGCTTTCTTT.

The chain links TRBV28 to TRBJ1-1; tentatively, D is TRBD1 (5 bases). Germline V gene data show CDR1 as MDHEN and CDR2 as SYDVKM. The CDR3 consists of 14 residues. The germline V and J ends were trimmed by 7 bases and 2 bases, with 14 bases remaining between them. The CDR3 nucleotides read TGTGCCAGCACCCTTGGTGGGACCAACACTGAAGCTTTCTTT. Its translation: CASTLGGTNTEAFF.

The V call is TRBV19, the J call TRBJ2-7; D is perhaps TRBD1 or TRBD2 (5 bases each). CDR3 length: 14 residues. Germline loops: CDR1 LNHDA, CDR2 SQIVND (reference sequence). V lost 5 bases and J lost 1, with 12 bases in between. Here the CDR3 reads CASSSRDGSYEQYF. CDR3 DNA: TGTGCCAGTAGTTCCCGGGACGGATCCTACGAGCAGTACTTC.

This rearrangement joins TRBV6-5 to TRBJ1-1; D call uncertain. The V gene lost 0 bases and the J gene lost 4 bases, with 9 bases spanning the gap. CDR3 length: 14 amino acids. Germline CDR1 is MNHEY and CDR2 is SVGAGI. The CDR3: CASSYSGVVTEAFF. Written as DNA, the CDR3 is TGTGCCAGCAGTTACTCGGGAGTGGTCACTGAAGCTTTCTTT.

CDR3 region: CASSTLVDRDEQYF. For the CDR3, the DNA is TGTGCCAGCAGCACCCTAGTAGACAGGGACGAGCAGTACTTC. This chain joins TRBV6-5 and TRBJ2-7, with 7 bases aligning to TRBD1. This CDR3 region has 14 residues. With V trimmed by 6 bases and J by 5 bases, 10 bases remained unmatched. Germline CDR1 MNHEY, CDR2 SVGAGI.

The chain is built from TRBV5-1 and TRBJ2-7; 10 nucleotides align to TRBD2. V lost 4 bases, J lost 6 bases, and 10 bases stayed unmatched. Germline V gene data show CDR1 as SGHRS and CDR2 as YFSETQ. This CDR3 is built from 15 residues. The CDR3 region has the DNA TGCGCCAGCAGCCGGACTAGCGGTGGCCCTCTCGAGCAGTACTTC. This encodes CASSRTSGGPLEQYF.

In nucleotides, the CDR3 is TGTGCCAGCACTCGCGCGGGACTCACAGATACGCAGTATTTT. Amino acid sequence: CASTRAGLTDTQYF. The rearrangement uses TRBV27 and TRBJ2-3; a possible D gene is TRBD2 (6 bases). V was trimmed by 7 bases and J by 2 bases, leaving 13 bases between them. This CDR3 is built from 14 residues. Germline CDR1 MNHEY, CDR2 SMNVEV (reference sequence).

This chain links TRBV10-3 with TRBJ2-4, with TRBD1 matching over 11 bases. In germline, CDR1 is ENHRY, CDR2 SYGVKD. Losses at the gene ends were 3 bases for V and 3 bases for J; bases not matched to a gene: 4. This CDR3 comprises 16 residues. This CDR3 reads CAISDSGTGGKNIQYF. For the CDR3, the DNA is TGTGCCATCAGTGACTCCGGGACAGGGGGCAAAAACATTCAGTACTTC.

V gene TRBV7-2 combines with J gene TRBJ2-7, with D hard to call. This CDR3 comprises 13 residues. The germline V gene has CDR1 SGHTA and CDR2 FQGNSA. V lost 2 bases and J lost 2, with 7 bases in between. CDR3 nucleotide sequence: TGTGCCAGCAGCTTAAAGAGAGCCTACGAGCAGTACTTC. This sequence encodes CASSLKRAYEQYF.

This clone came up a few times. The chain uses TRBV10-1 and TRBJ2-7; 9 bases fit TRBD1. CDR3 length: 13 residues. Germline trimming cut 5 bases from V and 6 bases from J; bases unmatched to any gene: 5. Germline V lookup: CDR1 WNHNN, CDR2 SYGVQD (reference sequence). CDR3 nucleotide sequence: TGCGCCAGCAGTCGGGACAGGGTGGGCGAGCAGTACTTC. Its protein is CASSRDRVGEQYF.

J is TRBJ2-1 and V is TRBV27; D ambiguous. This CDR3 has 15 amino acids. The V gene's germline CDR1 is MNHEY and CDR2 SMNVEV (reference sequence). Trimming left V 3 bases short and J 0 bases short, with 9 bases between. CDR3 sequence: CASSFRRSSYNEQFF. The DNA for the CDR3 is TGTGCCAGCAGTTTTCGCCGAAGCTCCTACAATGAGCAGTTCTTC.

The CDR3 loop is CASRDSYGYTF. In DNA, the CDR3 is TGCGCCAGCAGGGATAGCTATGGCTACACCTTC. This sequence joins TRBV5-1 and TRBJ1-2; D uncertain. This CDR3 region has 11 residues. Germline V gene lookup returns CDR1 SGHRS and CDR2 YFSETQ. V was trimmed by 5 bases and J by 4 bases, leaving 6 bases between them. Full variable domain (outside the CDR3, taken from reference TRBV5-1 and TRBJ1-2): KAGVTQTPRYLIKTRGQQVTLSCSPISGHRSVSWYQQTPGQGLQFLFEYFSETQRNKGNFPGRFSGRQFSNSRSEMNVSTLELGDSALYLCASRDSYGYTFGSGTRLTVV.